This section outlines one T cell receptor (beta chain) sequence together with its context. Its antigen is as yet unknown. CDR1 and CDR2 from the germline V gene are LGHNA and YNFKEQ. The V gene lost 4 bases and the J gene lost 1 base, with 13 bases spanning the gap. The CDR3 consists of 15 residues. This specimen comes from a study of cytomegalovirus exposure and HLA in healthy donors. Study-wide findings and caveats: Being indistinguishable, some V segments were excluded, TRBV6-2 and TRBV6-3 among them.

The primer mix had 60 Vbeta and 13 Jbeta primers. Profiling relied on immunoSEQ multiplex PCR, and the TCRdb table lists in-frame clones only, not all of them. The sample lists more than 95,000 clones; roughly three quarters were seen once. Sequencing was done on a sample of PBMCs. The clonotype comes from a man aged 30-40 years in good health and CMV-seropositive. The chain recombines TRBV4-2 with TRBJ2-5; D possibly corresponds to TRBD2 (6 bases). DNA of the CDR3: TGTGCCAGCAGCCCGCGGGGCGTCCTCCAAGAGACCCAGTACTTC. It encodes CASSPRGVLQETQYF.